These 8 T cell receptor beta chains originate from one sample sequenced in a study of blood T cell repertoires in COVID-19. Clones were read by immunoSEQ multiplex PCR, and TCRdb kept only the in-frame ones, dropping some. Among 250,000 to 350,000 clones listed, about nine tenths were seen once. The sequencing input was peripheral blood. The receptors originated from a woman aged 45-59 years who had recovered from COVID-19.

V is TRBV6-5 and J is TRBJ2-7; 7 nucleotides agree with TRBD2. Trimming cost V 0 bases and J 1 base; bases outside gene matches: 0. The CDR3 extends over 14 amino acids. Germline-derived CDR1 and CDR2 are MNHEY and SVGAGI. CDR3: CASSYSRGSYEQYF. CDR3 bases: TGTGCCAGCAGTTACTCGCGGGGGTCCTACGAGCAGTACTTC.

The count of this clone is one. This rearrangement joins TRBV7-2 to TRBJ1-1, with D possibly matching TRBD1 (5 bases). The V gene lost 8 bases and the J gene lost 7 bases, with 17 bases spanning the gap. CDR1 is SGHTA, CDR2 FQGNSA, per germline. The length of the CDR3 is 13 residues. The CDR3 nucleotides read TGTGCCAGCGGACACCTCAACGGGGGTGAAGCTTTCTTT. This gives the protein CASGHLNGGEAFF.

The CDR3 nucleotides are TGTGCCAGCAGCCGGCCGATGAACACCGGGGAGCTGTTTTTT. Translation: CASSRPMNTGELFF. The chain links TRBV6-2 or TRBV6-3 to TRBJ2-2; D unresolved. Looked up from germline, CDR1 is MNHEY and CDR2 is SVGEGT. Deletions cut 6 bases from V and 1 base from J, with 9 bases between. The CDR3 length is 14 residues.

The V call is TRBV28, the J call TRBJ1-2; the match to TRBD1 covers 7 bases. Germline CDR1 is MDHEN and CDR2 is SYDVKM. V lost 8 bases and J lost 4; bases outside the gene matches: 4. The CDR3 length is 12 residues. The CDR3 is CASSTGFYGYTF. The DNA of the CDR3 is TGTGCCAGCTCGACAGGGTTCTATGGCTACACCTTC.

This rearrangement joins TRBV11-3 to TRBJ2-1; maybe TRBD1 (5 bases). The germline CDR1 and CDR2 sequences are SGHNT and YENEEA. This CDR3 region has 12 residues. The ends were cut back, 1 base at V and 7 bases at J, with 5 bases in the middle. In nucleotides, the CDR3 is TGTGCCAGCAGCTTAGCAGGGAATGAGCAGTTCTTC. Its translation: CASSLAGNEQFF.

The gene calls are TRBV6-4 and TRBJ2-1; the D is unclear. The germline V gene has CDR1 MRHNA and CDR2 SNTAGT. This CDR3 region has 15 residues. Trimming cost V 0 bases and J 0 bases, with 6 bases left between them. The CDR3 DNA reads as TGTGCCAGCAGTGACTCAACGGGCTCCTACAATGAGCAGTTCTTC. The encoded protein is CASSDSTGSYNEQFF.

This clone was seen only a few times. J is TRBJ2-7 and V is TRBV27; 7 bases map to TRBD2. Germline assignment: CDR1 MNHEY and CDR2 SMNVEV (reference sequence). This CDR3 comprises 14 residues. V trimming: 4 bases; J trimming: 2 bases; junction bases outside the gene matches: 5. The CDR3 loop is CASSWSGGPYEQYF. CDR3 DNA sequence: TGTGCCAGCAGTTGGTCGGGAGGTCCCTACGAGCAGTACTTC.

V is TRBV5-1 and J is TRBJ1-1, with a weak D call TRBD1 (5 bases). The CDR3 is 18 residues long. Trimming cost V 3 bases and J 3 bases, with 24 bases left between them. Germline-derived CDR1 and CDR2 are SGHRS and YFSETQ. The DNA for the CDR3 is TGCGCCAGCAGCTCGCAGGGAGGGCCCTGGGGGTATGACACTGAAGCTTTCTTT. This translates into CASSSQGGPWGYDTEAFF.